The source of this TCR beta chain is a study of CD8+ T cells in alopecia areata. Study-level findings and limits: Many expanded lesional clones remained in scalp and blood on tofacitinib. Scalp clonality dropped significantly under tofacitinib, as did expanded CD8+ top-100 clones.

As regards this clone: Its target is unknown.

Documented treatment: oral pan-JAK inhibitor, 5-10 mg twice daily. In alopecia areata patients, both lesional scalp punch biopsies and peripheral blood were collected. Sorting separated CD4+ and CD8+ T cells out of PBMCs. Extracted from the samples, RNA was reverse transcribed into cDNA to serve as the sequencing template. Sequenced by immunoSEQ multiplex PCR; TCRdb stores in-frame clones only, minus some. This table holds over 150,000 clones, roughly 60% found once. The CDR3 loop spans 14 amino acids. CDR1 is SQVTM, CDR2 ANQGSEA, per germline. Trimming cost V 7 bases and J 6 bases, with 18 bases left between them.

The origin of this receptor is a human donor with alopecia areata. The sequencing used CD4+ T cells sorted from blood, collected at week 24, from a patient treated with tofacitinib. The chain employs TRBV29-1 and TRBJ2-2, with D tentatively TRBD1 (6 bases). The chain's CDR3 is CSGLTGIGPGELFF. CDR3 sequence (DNA): TGCAGCGGACTAACAGGGATCGGCCCCGGGGAGCTGTTTTTT.